This T cell receptor (beta chain) was profiled in a study of CD8+ T cells in alopecia areata. At the level of the study: Twice a day, 5 to 10 mg of oral tofacitinib was administered to treated patients. The share of scalp area affected provided the severity score for treated patients.

cDNA reverse transcribed from extracted RNA served as the sequencing template. Sequencing used immunoSEQ multiplex PCR; TCRdb keeps in-frame clones, though not all of them. This sample has some 160,000 clones, with roughly 65% found just once. Treatment of the sample: oral pan-JAK inhibitor, 5-10 mg twice daily. Lesional scalp punch biopsies and peripheral blood came from alopecia areata patients. Germline-derived CDR1 and CDR2 are GTSNPN and SVGIG (reference sequence). The CDR3 is made up of 17 amino acids. The V end lost 2 bases, the J end lost 2 bases, and 20 bases lay between the germline ends. This clonotype originated in a human donor with alopecia areata. The specimen comprised CD4+ T cells sorted from blood, sampled at week 4, from a patient treated with tofacitinib. V usage is TRBV30 and J usage is TRBJ2-3; weak D call: TRBD1 (6 bases). The CDR3 nucleotides read TGTGCCTGGAGTTGGGTGAGGGGACATCATACCACAGATACGCAGTATTTT. It is translated as CAWSWVRGHHTTDTQYF.